These 27 T cell receptor beta chains were sequenced from one sample in a study of cytomegalovirus exposure and HLA in healthy donors. The PCR ran on 60 Vbeta and 13 Jbeta primers. Here immunoSEQ multiplex PCR was the method, and the copy in TCRdb shows in-frame clones only, minus some. The sample records 170,000 or so clones, roughly four fifths being singletons. The sequenced material came from PBMCs. Every receptor here comes from a woman aged 45-65 years in good health and CMV-seronegative.

In this sample, this clone turned up once. The chain recombines TRBV30 with TRBJ1-3; 7 nucleotides match TRBD1. This CDR3 region has 15 residues. V lost 2 bases, J lost 0 bases, and 4 bases stayed unmatched. The V gene's germline CDR1 is GTSNPN and CDR2 SVGIG (reference sequence). Here the CDR3 reads CAWSTGQSSGNTIYF. CDR3 DNA: TGTGCCTGGAGTACGGGACAGAGCTCTGGAAACACCATATATTTT.

The chain uses TRBV7-8 and TRBJ2-1; 12 bases fit TRBD2. V was clipped by 1 base and J by 9 bases; unmatched bases: 1. This CDR3 is 14 amino acids long. The germline V gene encodes CDR1 SGHVS and CDR2 FQNEAQ. The CDR3 coding sequence is TGTGCCAGCAGCTTAGGGACTAGCGGGGCTGAGCAGTTCTTC. Residues: CASSLGTSGAEQFF.

This chain joins TRBV5-4 and TRBJ2-1, with 10 bases matching TRBD1. J lost 7 bases, V lost 4 bases, and 8 bases had no gene match. This CDR3 has 15 amino acids. Germline-derived CDR1 and CDR2 are SGHNT and YYREEE (reference sequence). CDR3 DNA sequence: TGTGCCAGCAGCCCAGGACAGGGGGGAATAAATGAGCAGTTCTTC. Amino acid sequence: CASSPGQGGINEQFF.

The chain recombines TRBV9 with TRBJ1-3; D is perhaps TRBD1 (5 bases). CDR1 and CDR2 from the germline V gene are SGDLS and YYNGEE. This CDR3 spans 14 amino acids. V was trimmed by 4 bases and J by 2 bases, leaving 10 bases between them. CDR3 residues: CASSLGGTGNTIYF. CDR3 nucleotide sequence: TGTGCCAGCAGCCTCGGGGGGACTGGAAACACCATATATTTT.

V usage is TRBV5-1 and J usage is TRBJ2-7; 12 bases match TRBD2. Germline CDR1 is SGHRS and CDR2 is YFSETQ. V lost 4 bases to trimming and J lost 0 bases; unmatched junction nucleotides: 5. The CDR3 runs to 16 residues. The CDR3 bases are TGCGCCAGCAGCCCGGGACTAGCGGGTAGCTCCTACGAGCAGTACTTC. It codes for CASSPGLAGSSYEQYF. The full variable domain, in which reference TRBV5-1 and TRBJ2-7 provide the parts outside the CDR3, is KAGVTQTPRYLIKTRGQQVTLSCSPISGHRSVSWYQQTPGQGLQFLFEYFSETQRNKGNFPGRFSGRQFSNSRSEMNVSTLELGDSALYLCASSPGLAGSSYEQYFGPGTRLTVT.

The V and J genes are TRBV5-1 and TRBJ1-1; unclear D gene. Germline V lookup: CDR1 SGHRS, CDR2 YFSETQ. The CDR3 has 13 residues. The ends were cut back, 2 bases at V and 0 bases at J, with 5 bases in the middle. In DNA, the CDR3 is TGCGCCAGCAGCTTAACGGTGAACACTGAAGCTTTCTTT. Protein product: CASSLTVNTEAFF. The full variable domain, completed using reference TRBV5-1 and TRBJ1-1, is KAGVTQTPRYLIKTRGQQVTLSCSPISGHRSVSWYQQTPGQGLQFLFEYFSETQRNKGNFPGRFSGRQFSNSRSEMNVSTLELGDSALYLCASSLTVNTEAFFGQGTRLTVV.

The CDR3: CAAGTGGFYNTEAFF. The CDR3 region has the DNA TGTGCGGCCGGGACAGGGGGCTTTTATAACACTGAAGCTTTCTTT. The V gene is TRBV19, the J gene TRBJ1-1, with 12 bases aligning to TRBD1. Germline V gene lookup returns CDR1 LNHDA and CDR2 SQIVND (reference sequence). CDR3 length: 15 residues. The full variable domain, its missing parts supplied by reference TRBV19 and TRBJ1-1, is DGGITQSPKYLFRKEGQNVTLSCEQNLNHDAMYWYRQDPGQGLRLIYYSQIVNDFQKGDIAEGYSVSREKKESFPLTVTSAQKNPTAFYLCAAGTGGFYNTEAFFGQGTRLTVV.

The chain has TRBV19 and TRBJ2-2; 8 bases align to TRBD1. The V segment lost 1 base and the J segment 0 bases; nucleotides outside the gene matches: 7. The CDR3 runs 18 residues. From germline, CDR1 is LNHDA and CDR2 SQIVND (reference sequence). The CDR3 here is CASSIGGGTGANTGELFF. Here the CDR3 DNA reads TGTGCCAGTAGTATAGGGGGCGGGACAGGCGCGAACACCGGGGAGCTGTTTTTT. Full variable domain (rest looked up from reference TRBV19 and TRBJ2-2): DGGITQSPKYLFRKEGQNVTLSCEQNLNHDAMYWYRQDPGQGLRLIYYSQIVNDFQKGDIAEGYSVSREKKESFPLTVTSAQKNPTAFYLCASSIGGGTGANTGELFFGEGSRLTVL.

This clone was recorded only once. The chain uses TRBV4-2 and TRBJ2-7, with TRBD2 matching over 14 bases. V was clipped by 4 bases and J by 0 bases; unmatched bases: 14. Germline V gives CDR1 LGHNA, CDR2 YNFKEQ. This CDR3 has 20 amino acids. CDR3 loop: CASSLRPGTSGRSGSYEQYF. CDR3 sequence (DNA): TGTGCCAGCAGCCTAAGGCCCGGGACTAGCGGGAGAAGTGGCTCCTACGAGCAGTACTTC.

The chain couples TRBV20-1 to TRBJ1-5; D not certain. Germline CDR1 and CDR2: DFQATT and SNEGSKA (reference sequence). CDR3 size: 11 residues. Deletions cut 3 bases from V and 9 bases from J, with 9 bases between. The CDR3 region is CSARVSGPQHF. The CDR3 DNA reads TGCAGTGCTAGGGTTAGCGGGCCCCAGCATTTT.

This clone was seen a handful of times. The gene calls are TRBV28 and TRBJ2-3; TRBD1 is a possible D gene (5 bases). The CDR3 extends over 13 amino acids. The germline V gene encodes CDR1 MDHEN and CDR2 SYDVKM. V was cut by 6 bases and J by 2 bases, with 9 bases left in between. CDR3 in amino acids: CASSETDTDTQYF. The DNA of the CDR3 is TGTGCCAGCAGCGAGACAGACACAGATACGCAGTATTTT.

This clone has just one count. The chain links TRBV6-1 to TRBJ1-5, with a tentative D call TRBD1 (6 bases). This CDR3 contains 16 residues. Germline V CDR1 and CDR2: MNHNS, SASEGT. The V end was cut by 4 bases, the J end by 0 bases, with 13 bases between. The DNA of the CDR3 is TGTGCCAGCAGTGTAGATAGGACAGTTAGCAATCAGCCCCAGCATTTT. Encoded protein: CASSVDRTVSNQPQHF.

This clone came up a few times. The chain joins TRBV7-2 to TRBJ1-6; D ambiguous. This CDR3 is 19 amino acids long. Trimming cost V 5 bases and J 0 bases, with 20 bases left between them. Germline CDR1 SGHTA, CDR2 FQGNSA. The CDR3 sequence is CASSPGTDSIRSYNSPLHF. CDR3 bases: TGTGCCAGCAGCCCCGGTACGGACTCCATACGCTCCTATAATTCACCCCTCCACTTT.

The CDR3 protein is CASRDGLGGWDNQPQHF. The CDR3, as DNA: TGTGCCAGCAGAGACGGGCTAGGGGGATGGGACAATCAGCCCCAGCATTTT. This chain uses TRBV28 with TRBJ1-5, with D possibly being TRBD1 (6 bases). V was shortened by 6 bases and J by 3 bases, with 21 bases between the two germline ends. The CDR3 loop spans 17 amino acids. CDR1 MDHEN and CDR2 SYDVKM come from the germline V gene.

On this clone: This specimen includes other DNA sequences encoding the same CDR3. This chain joins TRBV28 and TRBJ2-5, with 7 positions matching TRBD1. V shed 6 bases and J 2 bases; nucleotides not matched to a gene: 6. The CDR3 sequence is 14 residues long. The germline gives CDR1 MDHEN, CDR2 SYDVKM. In nucleotides, the CDR3 is TGTGCCAGCAGAGCACCGGGACAGCAAGAGACCCAGTACTTC. Residues: CASRAPGQQETQYF.

V usage is TRBV4-3 and J usage is TRBJ2-1, with 9 bases lining up with TRBD2. The V segment lost 1 base and the J segment 7 bases; nucleotides outside the gene matches: 8. This CDR3 contains 16 residues. The germline V gene has CDR1 LGHNA and CDR2 YSLEER. In DNA, the CDR3 is TGCGCCAGCAGCCAAGTTGGCGGGGGGGCAGAGAATGAGCAGTTCTTC. Protein product: CASSQVGGGAENEQFF.

The V call is TRBV6-1, the J call TRBJ1-1; D is unclear. The CDR3 contains 14 residues. Trimming shortened V by 8 bases and J by 2 bases, and 15 bases separated the two germline ends. Germline values: CDR1 MNHNS, CDR2 SASEGT. The CDR3 spells CASANPHSNTEAFF. The CDR3 region has the DNA TGTGCCAGCGCTAATCCACACAGCAACACTGAAGCTTTCTTT.

The chain joins TRBV28 to TRBJ2-5; D perhaps matches TRBD1 (7 bases). V lost 3 bases, J lost 4 bases, and 12 bases lay in between. CDR1 and CDR2 (germline): MDHEN, SYDVKM. The CDR3 is made up of 14 amino acids. CDR3 residues: CASSFPQGGETQYF. The CDR3 coding sequence is TGTGCCAGCAGTTTCCCCCAGGGGGGAGAGACCCAGTACTTC.

The gene calls are TRBV28 and TRBJ2-6; D is undetermined. Germline assignment: CDR1 MDHEN and CDR2 SYDVKM. CDR3 length: 18 residues. V was clipped by 3 bases and J by 13 bases, with 28 bases between them. The CDR3 DNA is TGTGCCAGCAGTTTTGGAAAGGAAAGAGCGAGCCTGGTTAGGGTCCTGACTTTC. Translating gives CASSFGKERASLVRVLTF.

The rearrangement uses TRBV30 and TRBJ2-4; the D gene is possibly TRBD1 (7 bases). The CDR3 consists of 15 residues. Germline V CDR1 and CDR2: GTSNPN, SVGIG (reference sequence). V dropped 5 bases and J dropped 10 bases, with 24 bases sitting between them. The CDR3 sequence: CAWAGQYESKTIQYF. DNA of the CDR3: TGTGCCTGGGCGGGACAGTATGAGAGCAAAACTATTCAGTACTTC.

This clone was found once. The chain carries TRBV10-3 and TRBJ2-3; 8 positions match TRBD2. The J segment lost 0 bases and the V segment lost 5 bases, leaving 4 bases of the junction unmatched. The CDR3 is 15 residues long. CDR1 is ENHRY, CDR2 SYGVKD, per germline. CDR3 amino acids: CAISPREGSTDTQYF. CDR3 coding DNA: TGTGCCATCAGTCCACGGGAGGGCAGCACAGATACGCAGTATTTT.

The V gene is TRBV6-4, the J gene TRBJ2-2; D gene unclear. This CDR3 is built from 15 residues. Germline V gene sequence: CDR1 MRHNA, CDR2 SNTAGT. The germline V and J ends were trimmed by 0 bases and 8 bases, with 13 bases remaining between them. This CDR3 reads CASSDSSDPRGELFF. CDR3 DNA sequence: TGTGCCAGCAGTGACTCGAGTGACCCCAGGGGGGAGCTGTTTTTT.

In its sample, this clone was seen once. The chain employs TRBV29-1 and TRBJ2-7; 9 bases match TRBD1. CDR1 and CDR2 from the germline V gene are SQVTM and ANQGSEA. Trimming took 4 bases from V and 2 from J; bases not matched to a gene: 6. The CDR3 extends over 14 amino acids. CDR3 region: CSVGPGQGPYEQYF. As DNA, the CDR3 is TGCAGCGTTGGCCCGGGACAGGGCCCCTACGAGCAGTACTTC.

J is TRBJ1-2 and V is TRBV25-1; tentative D call: TRBD1 (6 bases). V gave up 4 bases and J gave up 3 bases, with 21 bases separating them. In germline, CDR1 is MGHDK, CDR2 SYGVNS. There are 17 residues in the CDR3. CDR3 in DNA: TGTGCCAGCAGTGGACCGGGACCCACAGGGTGGGACTATGGCTACACCTTC. Its translation is CASSGPGPTGWDYGYTF.

The J gene is TRBJ1-5, the V gene TRBV2; D not resolved. CDR1 is SNHLY, CDR2 FYNNEI, per germline. The CDR3 length is 14 residues. The V end was cut by 6 bases, the J end by 0 bases, with 9 bases between. CDR3 region: CASRPGYSNQPQHF. In DNA, the CDR3 is TGTGCCAGCAGACCAGGTTATAGCAATCAGCCCCAGCATTTT.

The chain carries TRBV15 and TRBJ1-5, with 9 bases that match TRBD1. This CDR3 region has 14 residues. CDR1 is LNHNV and CDR2 is YYDKDF in the germline V gene (reference sequence). The V and J ends lost 4 bases and 7 bases, in that order; junction bases with no gene match: 5. CDR3 region: CATSTRQGVQPQHF. The DNA for the CDR3 is TGTGCCACCAGCACGCGACAGGGGGTACAGCCCCAGCATTTT.

The rearrangement joins TRBV5-1 to TRBJ1-2, with a possible D match to TRBD1 (5 bases). Trimming removed 4 bases from V and 3 bases from J, with 19 bases in between. Germline-derived CDR1 and CDR2 are SGHRS and YFSETQ. CDR3 length: 16 residues. The CDR3 protein is CASSERVRVEDYGYTF. Written as DNA, the CDR3 is TGCGCCAGCAGCGAAAGAGTCAGGGTCGAAGACTATGGCTACACCTTC.